This T cell receptor (beta chain) was retrieved from a study of CD8+CD57+ T cells in acquired aplastic anemia. According to the study, genomic DNA was the template for TCR beta VDJ and CDR3 profiling. TCRdb used MiXCR to reprocess the reads, holding one entry per CDR3 protein. The table lists roughly 420,000 distinct CDR3 sequences, 65% to 75% of them singletons. This clonotype was observed at least ten times. The CDR3 sequence is 18 residues long. The germline gives CDR1 SGHAT, CDR2 FQNNGV. The material sequenced was sorted CD4+, CD8+, or CD8+CD57+ T cells (not recorded which) from PBMCs. The sequence was collected from a human donor in good health, serving as a control. The chain has TRBV11-2 and TRBJ2-3; 8 bases match TRBD2. The CDR3 bases are TGTGGGACGCGGACTTGGGGGAGAGGGCGGGGGGACACAGATACGCAGTATTTT. Its protein product is CGTRTWGRGRGDTDTQYF.